These 25 T cell receptor beta chains were sequenced from one sample in a study of blood T cell repertoires in COVID-19 (dated by TCRdb to the early 2020s). The library was built by means of the immunoSEQ multiplex PCR assay. TCRdb took this table from immuneACCESS and kept in-frame rearrangements with V and J called. Such tables lack part of the clones; where checked against another copy, unresolved V genes explain under half of the gap, and the rest is unexplained. The sample table contains about 75,000 clones; only one count was recorded for 70% to 80% of them. The top ten constitute around 5.8% of the sample. Input material: peripheral blood. The origin of the receptors is a woman of 80 years or more with active or convalescent COVID-19.

V is TRBV19 and J is TRBJ1-5; 9 positions agree with TRBD1. The CDR3 totals 14 residues. Germline CDR1 and CDR2: LNHDA and SQIVND (reference sequence). J lost 5 bases, V lost 5 bases, and 4 bases had no gene match. The CDR3 is CASSPGQGDQPQHF. In DNA form, the CDR3 reads TGTGCCAGTAGTCCGGGACAGGGCGATCAGCCCCAGCATTTT.

The genes are TRBV18 and TRBJ1-4; 8 bases align to TRBD1. With V trimmed by 3 bases and J by 2 bases, 5 bases remained unmatched. The CDR3 consists of 16 residues. Germline CDR1 KGHSH, CDR2 LQKENI. This CDR3 reads CASSPTGATTNEKLFF. As DNA, the CDR3 is TGTGCCAGCTCACCGACAGGGGCTACCACTAATGAAAAACTGTTTTTT.

This chain links TRBV4-1 with TRBJ1-2; 7 bases agree with TRBD1. Germline V gene data show CDR1 as MGHRA and CDR2 as YSYEKL. V shed 4 bases and J 5 bases; nucleotides not matched to a gene: 7. The CDR3 is 14 amino acids. The CDR3 region is CASSRSGQAYGYTF. CDR3 coding DNA: TGCGCCAGCAGCCGGTCTGGACAGGCATATGGCTACACCTTC.

This clone was counted a single time. This chain uses TRBV18 with TRBJ2-1; 7 bases match TRBD2. This CDR3 comprises 19 residues. V lost 2 bases, J lost 0 bases, and 13 bases stayed unmatched. CDR1 and CDR2 (germline): KGHSH, LQKENI. The CDR3 sequence is CASSPKRGGAQPSYNEQFF. CDR3 nucleotides: TGTGCCAGCTCACCAAAACGCGGGGGAGCGCAACCCTCCTACAATGAGCAGTTCTTC.

The chain carries TRBV2 and TRBJ2-4, with D perhaps TRBD2 (6 bases). Germline V CDR1 and CDR2: SNHLY, FYNNEI. V lost 6 bases and J lost 0, with 9 bases in between. The CDR3 length is 14 residues. CDR3 protein: CASRTSLAKNIQYF. CDR3 bases: TGTGCCAGCAGGACTAGTCTAGCCAAAAACATTCAGTACTTC.

V is TRBV7-9 and J is TRBJ2-1; 10 bases agree with TRBD1. This CDR3 has 16 amino acids. Germline V CDR1 and CDR2: SEHNR, FQNEAQ (reference sequence). The V and J ends lost 4 bases and 9 bases, in that order; junction bases with no gene match: 12. CDR3 amino acids: CASSSTGGTGDVEQFF. The CDR3 bases are TGTGCCAGCAGCTCGACCGGGGGGACAGGGGACGTTGAGCAGTTCTTC. The whole variable domain, remainder taken from reference TRBV7-9 and TRBJ2-1, is DTGVSQNPRHKITKRGQNVTFRCDPISEHNRLYWYRQTLGQGPEFLTYFQNEAQLEKSRLLSDRFSAERPKGSFSTLEIQRTEQGDSAMYLCASSSTGGTGDVEQFFGPGTRLTVL.

The J gene is TRBJ2-5, the V gene TRBV1; the D call of TRBD1 is as the table states it, not checked on the DNA. TRBV1 is tagged as a pseudogene. This CDR3 contains 19 residues. The CDR3 protein is CTSSQDRQLVRVVSETQYF. The CDR3 DNA reads TGCACCAGCAGCCAAGATCGGCAGCTTGTCAGGGTCGTTTCTGAGACCCAGTACTTC.

The J gene is TRBJ1-3, the V gene TRBV11-3; D not certain. Germline V gene data show CDR1 as SGHNT and CDR2 as YENEEA. CDR3 length: 14 residues. Trimming removed 3 bases at V and 3 bases at J, with 9 bases between. The CDR3 loop reads CASSLSSYGNTIYF. The DNA for the CDR3 is TGTGCCAGCAGCTTGAGCTCTTATGGAAACACCATATATTTT.

The J gene is TRBJ1-2, the V gene TRBV19; D gene unclear. V was pared by 8 bases and J by 6 bases, with 13 bases between. This CDR3 spans 12 amino acids. Germline CDR1 and CDR2: LNHDA and SQIVND (reference sequence). The CDR3: CASCDEVDGYTF. DNA of the CDR3: TGTGCCAGTTGTGATGAGGTCGATGGCTACACCTTC.

V gene TRBV27 combines with J gene TRBJ1-5, with a weak D call TRBD1 (6 bases). The CDR3 loop spans 15 amino acids. With 5 bases removed from V and 5 bases from J, the gap between germline ends came to 16 bases. The germline CDR1 and CDR2 sequences are MNHEY and SMNVEV (reference sequence). CDR3 coding DNA: TGTGCCAGCAGTCCCAGTTCAGGGGTATATCAGCCCCAGCATTTT. It encodes CASSPSSGVYQPQHF.

This clone appeared a single time. The rearrangement links TRBV28 to TRBJ2-7; TRBD1 matches 7 bases. Germline assignment: CDR1 MDHEN and CDR2 SYDVKM. This CDR3 has 14 residues. With V trimmed by 3 bases and J by 2 bases, 4 bases remained unmatched. The chain's CDR3 is CASSFLGQPYEQYF. CDR3 DNA: TGTGCCAGCAGTTTTTTGGGACAGCCCTACGAGCAGTACTTC.

The J gene is TRBJ2-1, the V gene TRBV24-1, with TRBD2 matching 15 bases. The CDR3 totals 20 residues. J was trimmed by 4 bases and V by 4 bases; bases with no gene match: 13. Germline CDR1 reads KGHDR; CDR2 reads SFDVKD. CDR3 in amino acids: CATSDPGLAGGLSPYNEQFF. CDR3 in DNA: TGTGCCACCAGTGACCCGGGACTAGCGGGAGGCCTTAGTCCTTACAATGAGCAGTTCTTC.

The V and J genes are TRBV9 and TRBJ2-5; possible D gene TRBD2, 5 bases. The germline V and J ends were trimmed by 2 bases and 5 bases, with 13 bases remaining between them. This CDR3 comprises 14 residues. Germline-derived CDR1 and CDR2 are SGDLS and YYNGEE. This CDR3 reads CASSVPPSGETQYF. The CDR3 nucleotides read TGTGCCAGCAGCGTGCCACCCTCGGGGGAGACCCAGTACTTC.

This clone has a handful of counts. CDR3 bases: TGTGCCTGGAGTCTTACGGGACAGGGAGTTTCACCCCTCCACTTT. This sequence encodes CAWSLTGQGVSPLHF. This chain uses TRBV30 with TRBJ1-6; the match to TRBD1 covers 9 bases. Germline V gene sequence: CDR1 GTSNPN, CDR2 SVGIG (reference sequence). The CDR3 loop spans 15 amino acids. The ends lost 2 bases at V and 9 bases at J; junction bases unmatched: 8.

The rearrangement links TRBV28 to TRBJ2-5; possible D gene TRBD2, 5 bases. CDR1 is MDHEN, CDR2 SYDVKM, per germline. The CDR3 is 17 amino acids. Deletions cut 3 bases from V and 0 bases from J, with 17 bases between. In DNA form, the CDR3 reads TGTGCCAGCAGTTTTCTCCAACTGGACTTAGACCAAGAGACCCAGTACTTC. Protein product: CASSFLQLDLDQETQYF.

V and J are TRBV24-1 and TRBJ2-1; TRBD1 aligns across 7 bases. Germline lookup yields CDR1 KGHDR and CDR2 SFDVKD. The J segment lost 5 bases and the V segment lost 3 bases, leaving 3 bases of the junction unmatched. This CDR3 region has 14 residues. The DNA of the CDR3 is TGTGCCACCAGTGATCCGGGACAGAACAATGAGCAGTTCTTC. Its translation: CATSDPGQNNEQFF.

The chain has TRBV18 and TRBJ1-4, with TRBD1 matching 8 bases. The length of the CDR3 is 16 residues. V trimming: 3 bases; J trimming: 12 bases; junction bases outside the gene matches: 15. CDR1 KGHSH and CDR2 LQKENI come from the germline V gene. As DNA, the CDR3 is TGTGCCAGCTCACCGATCCGGACAGGGCGCCGATCTGAACTGTTTTTT. Translated: CASSPIRTGRRSELFF.

CDR3 coding DNA: TGTGCCAGCAGTTACTCCATAAAGAGAGGGGGCGATTTACGGTACGAGCAGTACTTC. It is translated as CASSYSIKRGGDLRYEQYF. The V gene is TRBV6-2 or TRBV6-3, the J gene TRBJ2-7; 7 bases are a match to TRBD1. The CDR3 has 19 residues. V lost 0 bases to trimming and J lost 4 bases; unmatched junction nucleotides: 18. Per the germline V gene, CDR1 is MNHEY and CDR2 is SVGEGT.

The chain employs TRBV5-1 and TRBJ2-7; no firm D call. Germline CDR1 and CDR2: SGHRS and YFSETQ. CDR3 length: 15 residues. V lost 1 base and J 4 bases, leaving 15 bases between the germline ends. CDR3: CASSLTVLASYEQYF. The CDR3 DNA is TGCGCCAGCAGCTTGACAGTCCTGGCTTCTTACGAGCAGTACTTC.

The V gene is TRBV5-4, the J gene TRBJ1-1; 7 bases map to TRBD1. Germline lookup yields CDR1 SGHNT and CDR2 YYREEE (reference sequence). This CDR3 spans 14 amino acids. The ends lost 3 bases at V and 2 bases at J; junction bases unmatched: 4. The CDR3 sequence is CASSYGQENTEAFF. DNA for the CDR3: TGTGCCAGCAGCTACGGACAGGAAAACACTGAAGCTTTCTTT.

V gene TRBV19 combines with J gene TRBJ2-3, with 10 bases matching TRBD1. V lost 5 bases, J lost 3 bases, and 5 bases stayed unmatched. CDR3 size: 15 residues. Germline V lookup: CDR1 LNHDA, CDR2 SQIVND (reference sequence). CDR3: CASSPGTGATDTQYF. The CDR3 nucleotides are TGTGCCAGTAGTCCGGGGACAGGGGCTACAGATACGCAGTATTTT.

The chain carries TRBV27 and TRBJ1-1; 10 nucleotides match TRBD1. The CDR3 runs 15 residues. The germline V gene has CDR1 MNHEY and CDR2 SMNVEV (reference sequence). J was trimmed by 4 bases and V by 4 bases; bases with no gene match: 6. Written as DNA, the CDR3 is TGTGCCAGCAGTTGGGGGACAGGGGCTGGCACTGAAGCTTTCTTT. Translation gives CASSWGTGAGTEAFF.

The V gene is TRBV12-3 or TRBV12-4, the J gene TRBJ2-1, with 9 bases matching TRBD1. CDR3 length: 12 residues. The junction had 2 bases not matched to a gene; V was cut back by 4 bases and J by 10 bases. CDR3 amino acids: CASSSTGGEQFF. Written as DNA, the CDR3 is TGTGCCAGCAGTTCCACAGGGGGCGAGCAGTTCTTC.

The chain employs TRBV6-5 and TRBJ2-5; D may be TRBD1 (6 bases). Germline-derived CDR1 and CDR2 are MNHEY and SVGAGI. The CDR3 is 13 residues long. Trimming took 6 bases from V and 2 from J, leaving 10 bases between them. CDR3 amino acids: CASSRQVQETQYF. The CDR3 DNA sequence: TGTGCCAGCAGCCGACAGGTTCAAGAGACCCAGTACTTC.

This sequence joins TRBV19 and TRBJ1-3; 9 bases are shared with TRBD1. The CDR3 runs to 16 residues. V dropped 5 bases and J dropped 2; count of bases not matched to a gene: 7. Germline assignment: CDR1 LNHDA and CDR2 SQIVND (reference sequence). CDR3 DNA sequence: TGTGCCAGTAGTGGAAACAGGGGGCTGGCTGGAAACACCATATATTTT. Residues: CASSGNRGLAGNTIYF.